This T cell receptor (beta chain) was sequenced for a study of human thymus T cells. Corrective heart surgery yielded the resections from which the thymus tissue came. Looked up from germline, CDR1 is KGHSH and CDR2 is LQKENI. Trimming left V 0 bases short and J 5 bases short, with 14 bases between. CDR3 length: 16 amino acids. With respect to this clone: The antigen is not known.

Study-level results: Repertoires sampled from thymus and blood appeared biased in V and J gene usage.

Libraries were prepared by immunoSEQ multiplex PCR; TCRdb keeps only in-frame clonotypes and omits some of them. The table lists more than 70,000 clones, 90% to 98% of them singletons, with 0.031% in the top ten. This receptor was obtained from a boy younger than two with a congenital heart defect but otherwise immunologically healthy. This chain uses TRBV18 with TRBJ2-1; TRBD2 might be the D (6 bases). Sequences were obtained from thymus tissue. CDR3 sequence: CASSPPRAGDHNEQFF. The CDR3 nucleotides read TGTGCCAGCTCACCACCCCGAGCGGGCGATCACAATGAGCAGTTCTTC.